This T cell receptor beta chain derives from a study of naive and memory T cell subsets. An equimolar mix of two oligonucleotides served as the beta constant-region primer for TRBC1 and TRBC2. The ligated cDNA underwent four PCR rounds using SP2 and nested alpha and beta constant-region primers. The cDNA 3' end received a ligated single-stranded oligonucleotide carrying the SP2 primer and a 12-nucleotide UMI. TCRdb re-derived calls from the UMI-ligation and nested PCR reads in MiXCR, one entry per CDR3 protein. Altogether over 100,000 distinct CDR3 sequences are present, 36% being singletons, with the ten largest covering more than 0.8%. About this clonotype itself: Its cognate antigen is unknown.

The CDR3 sequence is 14 residues long. The germline CDR1 and CDR2 sequences are SEHNR and FQNEAQ (reference sequence). V lost 3 bases, J lost 5 bases, and 3 bases stayed unmatched. General observations from the study: In naive cells, over 95% of TCR sequences were seen only once.

This chain connects TRBV7-9 to TRBJ2-5; 10 positions agree with TRBD2. The clonotype was recovered from a human donor in good health. The sample consisted of central memory CD4+ T cells from blood. As DNA, the CDR3 is TGTGCCAGCAGCTTTACTAGCGGGACGGAGACCCAGTACTTC. It codes for CASSFTSGTETQYF. Drawing the rest from reference TRBV7-9 and TRBJ2-5, the complete variable domain is DTGVSQNPRHKITKRGQNVTFRCDPISEHNRLYWYRQTLGQGPEFLTYFQNEAQLEKSRLLSDRFSAERPKGSFSTLEIQRTEQGDSAMYLCASSFTSGTETQYFGPGTRLLVL.